The source of this T cell receptor beta chain is a study of T cells in Graves' hyperthyroidism and ophthalmopathy. Background on the study: Any treatment followed the collection of peripheral blood at initial diagnosis.

The CDR3 loop spans 15 amino acids. The germline gives CDR1 LNHDA, CDR2 SQIVND (reference sequence). V gave up 5 bases and J gave up 4 bases, with 17 bases separating them. The CDR3 regions of TCR beta were amplified from RNA transcripts. RT-PCR in the first round (using the HTBI primer set) targeted the TCR CDR3. Each CDR3 protein is one row after TCRdb ran MiXCR on the multiplex PCR reads. The sample contains around 350,000 distinct CDR3 sequences, roughly a sixth of which appear only once. Diagnostic decisions used clinical symptoms, serum thyroxine and TRAb, thyroid ultrasound and orbital computed tomography. The blood sample predates any ophthalmopathy symptoms, coming from first hyperthyroidism diagnosis.

Sequencing input: blood. The receptor was derived from a woman aged 25-40 years with Graves' hyperthyroidism that later progressed to Graves' ophthalmopathy. The chain employs TRBV19 and TRBJ1-1; D possibly corresponds to TRBD1 (5 bases). CDR3 DNA sequence: TGTGCCAGTAGTCCCCACCAGGGAGTGGGCACTGAAGCTTTCTTT. It yields the protein CASSPHQGVGTEAFF.